This T cell receptor (beta chain) was profiled in a study of sequential checkpoint blockade in melanoma. Germline assignment: CDR1 MGHRA and CDR2 YSYEKL. V lost 1 base to trimming and J lost 7 bases; unmatched junction nucleotides: 7. The CDR3 has 15 residues. The treatment: randomized to nivolumab then ipilimumab (arm A) or the reverse (arm B). No patient had prior DNA-damaging chemotherapy. Profiled with immunoSEQ multiplex PCR; TCRdb holds only in-frame clones, not every one. The sample contains some 40,000 clones, roughly 86% of which appear only once. The material was CD8+ T cells sorted from blood (inferred from file names), obtained from a patient given nivolumab and ipilimumab in sequence. The sequence was obtained from a human donor with melanoma. The chain carries TRBV4-1 and TRBJ2-7, with 10 bases lining up with TRBD2. In nucleotides, the CDR3 is TGCGCCAGCAGCCAAGGCCTAGCGGGAGTCTCAGAGCAGTACTTC. It yields the protein CASSQGLAGVSEQYF.